These T cell receptor beta chains were read from a single sample in a study of read filtering for tumor transcriptome and immune sequencing. Via MiXCR, TCRdb re-called the reads, giving one row per CDR3 protein. The repertoire includes about 58,000 distinct CDR3 sequences, around an eighth of them detected once, and 15% to 20% sits in the top ten. Sequenced input: a population of CD138-negative cells sorted from bone marrow. The source is a donor at least 40 years old with multiple myeloma. Both conserved end residues are part of each CDR3. D genes are given only for firm matches. Rows may omit the clone size; those that give it use once, few, many or a size class.

>-|TRBV5-1|TRBJ2-2|-
TGCGCCAGCAGCTTGAGGTCGGGCGCGGGGGCTAACACCGGGGAGCTGTTTTTT
CASSLRSGAGANTGELFF
>-|TRBV5-1|TRBJ2-6|many
TGCGCCAGCAGCTTGATGTCCCCCTCTGGGGCCAACGTCCTGACTTTC
CASSLMSPSGANVLTF
>-|TRBV24-1|TRBJ1-4|many
TGTGCCACCAGTGACCCGGACGGGAATGAAAAACTGTTTTTT
CATSDPDGNEKLFF
>-|TRBV20-1|TRBJ2-1|-
TGCAGTGCTCCGGAGTACAGCTCCTACAATGAGCAGTTCTTC
CSAPEYSSYNEQFF
>-|TRBV29-1|TRBJ1-2|many
TGCAGCGTTGGATGGGGGCAGTATGGCTACACCTTC
CSVGWGQYGYTF
>-|TRBV15|TRBJ1-2|many
TGTGCCACCAGCAGAGTTCAGAGGAGTAACTATGGCTACACCTTC
CATSRVQRSNYGYTF
>TRBD1|TRBV5-1|TRBJ1-1|many
TGCGCCAGCAGCTTGGGTCAGGGGGGTGAAGCTTTCTTT
CASSLGQGGEAFF
>TRBD1|TRBV20-1|TRBJ2-3|many
TGCAGTGCTTTAGACAGGGTGACAGATACGCAGTATTTT
CSALDRVTDTQYF
>-|TRBV14|TRBJ1-2|many
TGTGCCAGCAGCCGGGACGGGTACTATGGCTACACCTTC
CASSRDGYYGYTF
>TRBD2|TRBV9|TRBJ2-1|-
TGTGCCAGCAGCGTACTAGCGGGGTTTGACAATGAGCAGTTCTTC
CASSVLAGFDNEQFF
>-|TRBV28|TRBJ1-1|once
TGTGCCAGCGGCGGGGAAGAGGGCACTGAAGCTTTCTTT
CASGGEEGTEAFF
>-|TRBV5-1|TRBJ2-7|-
TGCGCCAGCAGCTGGAGACAGGACTTGTACTTC
CASSWRQDLYF
>-|TRBV4-1|TRBJ2-5|many
TGCGCCAGCAGCCCGCGGGACAGTTCAAGAGGAGAGACCCAGTACTTC
CASSPRDSSRGETQYF
>-|TRBV11-2|TRBJ1-1|many
TGTGCCAGCAGCTTAGGCGGACAGAACACTGAAGCTTTCTTT
CASSLGGQNTEAFF
>TRBD1|TRBV15|TRBJ1-2|many
TGTGCCACCAGTACCACAGGGGGCTATGGCTACACCTTC
CATSTTGGYGYTF
>-|TRBV6-1|TRBJ2-3|-
TGTGCCAGCAATAACCCAGGGAATATGAATACGCAGTATTTT
CASNNPGNMNTQYF
>TRBD1|TRBV11-1|TRBJ2-1|many
TGTGCCAGCACGGCGACAGGGGCCCAAGAAGAGCAGTTCTTC
CASTATGAQEEQFF
>TRBD2|TRBV11-1|TRBJ2-1|many
TGTGCCAGCAGCTTACGGGGGGGATTGGACTCCTACAATGAGCAGTTCTTC
CASSLRGGLDSYNEQFF
>TRBD1|TRBV2|TRBJ2-1|many
TGTGCCAGCAGTGAGAGACAGGGGTTGACAAATGAGCAGTTCTTC
CASSERQGLTNEQFF
>-|TRBV5-1|TRBJ2-1|-
TGCGCCAGCAGCTTACAGGGAAATCCTACCTACAATGAGCAGTTCTTC
CASSLQGNPTYNEQFF
>-|TRBV19|TRBJ2-5|few
TGTGCCAGTAGTACCTATACGACAGAGACCCAGTACTTC
CASSTYTTETQYF
>-|TRBV29-1|TRBJ1-5|once
TGCAGCGTGCGGGACAACAATAAGCCCCAGCATTTT
CSVRDNNKPQHF